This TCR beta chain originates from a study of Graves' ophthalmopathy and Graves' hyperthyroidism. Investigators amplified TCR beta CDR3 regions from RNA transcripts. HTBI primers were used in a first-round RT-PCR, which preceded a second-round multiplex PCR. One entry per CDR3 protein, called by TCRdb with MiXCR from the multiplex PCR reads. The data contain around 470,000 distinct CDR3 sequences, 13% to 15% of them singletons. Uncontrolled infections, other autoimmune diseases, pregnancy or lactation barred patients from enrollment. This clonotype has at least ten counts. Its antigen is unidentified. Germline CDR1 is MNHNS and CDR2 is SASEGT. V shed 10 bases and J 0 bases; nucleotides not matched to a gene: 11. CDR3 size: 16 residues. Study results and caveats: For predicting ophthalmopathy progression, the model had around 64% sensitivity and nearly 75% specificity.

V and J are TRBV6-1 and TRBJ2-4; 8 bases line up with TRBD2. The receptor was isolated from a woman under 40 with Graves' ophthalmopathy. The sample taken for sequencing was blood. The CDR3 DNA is TGTGCCACCGTACGAGGACTAGCACCAGCCAAAAACATTCAGTACTTC. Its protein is CATVRGLAPAKNIQYF.